Sequencing of this T cell receptor beta chain was carried out in a study of T cell repertoires in cytomegalovirus infection. As for the study in general: Matching HLA type, along with CMV infection, was indicated by public TCR beta signatures.

Germline V CDR1 and CDR2: MDHEN, SYDVKM. The CDR3 consists of 16 residues. In the case of this clonotype: An end of the junction differs from the germline gene, which may be a read error.

TCRdb re-derived calls from the reads in MiXCR, one entry per CDR3 protein. The sample lists roughly 640,000 distinct CDR3 sequences; around 24% were seen once. The V call is TRBV28, the J call TRBJ2-3, with 9 nucleotides matching TRBD2. Specimen: CD8+ T cells from PBMCs. The TCR comes from a human donor in good health (CMV status not recorded). Some clones in this sample may be carry-over from other donors' samples. CDR3 loop: CASSWVSGTSIDTQYF. The CDR3 coding sequence is TGTGCCAGCAGTTGGGTTAGCGGGACTAGCATAGATACGCAGTATTTT. Full variable domain (remainder filled in from reference TRBV28 and TRBJ2-3): DVKVTQSSRYLVKRTGEKVFLECVQDMDHENMFWYRQDPGLGLRLIYFSYDVKMKEKGDIPEGYSVSREKKERFSLILESASTNQTSMYLCASSWVSGTSIDTQYFGPGTRLTVL.